Each of the 8 T cell receptor beta chains below was sequenced from the same sample in a study of cytomegalovirus exposure and HLA in healthy donors. Primers for the PCR totalled 60 Vbeta and 13 Jbeta. Clones were read by immunoSEQ multiplex PCR, and TCRdb kept only the in-frame ones, dropping some. There are over 150,000 clones in the sample; over 75% occur only once, and 2.5% to 3.5% lies in the top ten. The material sequenced was PBMCs. These receptors were taken from a woman aged 30 to 39 in good health and CMV-seronegative.

The gene calls are TRBV18 and TRBJ2-7; no firm D call. CDR3 size: 14 residues. From germline, CDR1 is KGHSH and CDR2 LQKENI. The ends were cut back, 1 base at V and 2 bases at J, with 9 bases in the middle. DNA for the CDR3: TGTGCCAGCTCACCACGTCAGACAACCTACGAGCAGTACTTC. Translating gives CASSPRQTTYEQYF.

The chain employs TRBV19 and TRBJ1-5; D uncertain. CDR1 and CDR2 from the germline V gene are LNHDA and SQIVND (reference sequence). Trimming left V 6 bases short and J 7 bases short, with 10 bases between. The CDR3 runs to 12 residues. The CDR3 region is CASRGRGQPQHF. CDR3 in DNA: TGTGCCAGTAGGGGCCGGGGACAGCCCCAGCATTTT.

About this clone itself: At the DNA level, this CDR3 is encoded by other sequences in the same sample as well. This chain connects TRBV6-5 to TRBJ2-7; D not resolved. The CDR3 length is 11 residues. The V and J ends lost 4 bases and 2 bases respectively, with 3 bases between them. CDR1 is MNHEY and CDR2 is SVGAGI in the germline V gene. CDR3 region: CASSSPYEQYF. CDR3 sequence (DNA): TGTGCCAGCAGTTCTCCCTACGAGCAGTACTTC.

V is TRBV5-4 and J is TRBJ2-7, with 9 bases aligning to TRBD2. This CDR3 spans 16 amino acids. V was clipped by 3 bases and J by 2 bases; unmatched bases: 9. Germline V gene data show CDR1 as SGHNT and CDR2 as YYREEE (reference sequence). The CDR3 here is CASSSTRTSVAYEQYF. Here the CDR3 DNA reads TGTGCCAGCAGCTCAACCAGGACTAGCGTCGCCTACGAGCAGTACTTC.

The rearrangement links TRBV7-9 to TRBJ2-5; 7 bases are shared with TRBD1. This CDR3 has 16 residues. V lost 5 bases, J lost 4 bases, and 13 bases stayed unmatched. The germline gives CDR1 SEHNR, CDR2 FQNEAQ (reference sequence). This chain's CDR3 is CASSTSEGAGRETQYF. For the CDR3, the DNA is TGTGCCAGCAGCACCTCAGAGGGGGCAGGGAGAGAGACCCAGTACTTC.

For the CDR3, the DNA is TGTGCCAGCAGCGTAGCTAGCGGGGTGGACAATGAGCAGTTCTTC. Its translation is CASSVASGVDNEQFF. The chain links TRBV9 to TRBJ2-1; 9 bases line up with TRBD2. CDR1 is SGDLS, CDR2 YYNGEE, per germline. The trim removed 0 bases at V and 5 bases at J, leaving 3 bases unmatched. The CDR3 runs to 15 residues.

The genes are TRBV6-1 and TRBJ2-7, with TRBD2 identical over 7 bases. The junction had 5 bases not matched to a gene; V was cut back by 6 bases and J by 0 bases. Per the germline V gene, CDR1 is MNHNS and CDR2 is SASEGT. This CDR3 is built from 14 residues. CDR3 sequence (DNA): TGTGCCAGCAGCCCCCCGGGGGGCTCCTACGAGCAGTACTTC. Its protein is CASSPPGGSYEQYF.

The chain recombines TRBV30 with TRBJ2-7, with 8 bases aligning to TRBD2. The ends lost 2 bases at V and 2 bases at J; junction bases unmatched: 2. Germline V CDR1 and CDR2: GTSNPN, SVGIG (reference sequence). This CDR3 comprises 13 residues. CDR3: CAWSMGLAYEQYF. The CDR3 nucleotides are TGTGCCTGGAGTATGGGACTAGCCTACGAGCAGTACTTC.